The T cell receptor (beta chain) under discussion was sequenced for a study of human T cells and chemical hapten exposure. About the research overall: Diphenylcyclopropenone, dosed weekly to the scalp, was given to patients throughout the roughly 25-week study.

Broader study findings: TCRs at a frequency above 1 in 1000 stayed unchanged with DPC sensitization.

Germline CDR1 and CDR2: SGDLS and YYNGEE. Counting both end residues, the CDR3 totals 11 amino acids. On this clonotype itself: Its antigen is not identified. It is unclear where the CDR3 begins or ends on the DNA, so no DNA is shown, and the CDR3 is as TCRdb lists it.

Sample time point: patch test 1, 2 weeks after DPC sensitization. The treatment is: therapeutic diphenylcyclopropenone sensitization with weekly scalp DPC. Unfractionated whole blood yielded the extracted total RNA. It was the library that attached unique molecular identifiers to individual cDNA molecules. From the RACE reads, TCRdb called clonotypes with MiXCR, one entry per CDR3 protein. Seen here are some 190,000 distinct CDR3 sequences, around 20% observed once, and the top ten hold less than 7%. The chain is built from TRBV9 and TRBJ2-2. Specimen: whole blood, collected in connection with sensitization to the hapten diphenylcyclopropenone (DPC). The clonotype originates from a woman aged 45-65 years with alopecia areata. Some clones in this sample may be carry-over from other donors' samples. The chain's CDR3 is CASLTPGSCFF.